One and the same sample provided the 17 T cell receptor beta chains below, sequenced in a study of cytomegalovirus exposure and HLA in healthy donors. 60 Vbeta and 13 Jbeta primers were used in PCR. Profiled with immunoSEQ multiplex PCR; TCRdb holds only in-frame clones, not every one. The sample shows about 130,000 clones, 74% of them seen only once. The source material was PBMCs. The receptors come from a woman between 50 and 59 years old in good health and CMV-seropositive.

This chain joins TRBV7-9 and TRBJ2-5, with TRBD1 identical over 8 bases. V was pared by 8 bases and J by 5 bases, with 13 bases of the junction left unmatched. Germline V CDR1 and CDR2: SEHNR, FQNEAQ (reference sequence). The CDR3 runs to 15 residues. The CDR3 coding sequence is TGTGCCAGCGCCCGGGCCAGGGGGCTTGATGAGACCCAGTACTTC. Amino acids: CASARARGLDETQYF.

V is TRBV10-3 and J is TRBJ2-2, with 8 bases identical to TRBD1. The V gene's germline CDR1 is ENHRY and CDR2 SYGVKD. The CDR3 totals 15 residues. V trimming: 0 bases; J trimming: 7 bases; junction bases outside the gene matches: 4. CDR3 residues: CAISESAGGNGELFF. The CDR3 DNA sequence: TGTGCCATCAGTGAGTCGGCAGGGGGCAACGGGGAGCTGTTTTTT.

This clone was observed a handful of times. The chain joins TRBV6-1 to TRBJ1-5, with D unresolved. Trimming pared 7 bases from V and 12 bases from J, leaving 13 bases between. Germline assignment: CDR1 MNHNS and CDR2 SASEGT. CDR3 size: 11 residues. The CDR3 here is CASTESDLQHF. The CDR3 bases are TGTGCCAGCACCGAATCAGATCTCCAGCATTTT.

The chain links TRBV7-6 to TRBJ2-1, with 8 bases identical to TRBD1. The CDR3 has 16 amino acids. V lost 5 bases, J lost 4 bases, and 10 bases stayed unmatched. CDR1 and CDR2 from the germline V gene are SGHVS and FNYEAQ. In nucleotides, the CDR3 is TGTGCCAGCAGCCTGGACAGGGCGGCGGGGTACAATGAGCAGTTCTTC. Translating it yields CASSLDRAAGYNEQFF.

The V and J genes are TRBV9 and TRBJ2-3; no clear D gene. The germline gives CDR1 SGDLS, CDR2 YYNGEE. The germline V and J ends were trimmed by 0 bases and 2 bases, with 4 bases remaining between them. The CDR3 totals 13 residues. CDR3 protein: CASSVDNTDTQYF. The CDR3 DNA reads TGTGCCAGCAGCGTAGACAACACAGATACGCAGTATTTT.

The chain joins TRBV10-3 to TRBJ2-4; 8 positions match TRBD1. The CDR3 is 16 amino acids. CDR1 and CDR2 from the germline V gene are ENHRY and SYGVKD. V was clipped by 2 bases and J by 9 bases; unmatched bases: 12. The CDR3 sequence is CAISEGTGYGHGIQYF. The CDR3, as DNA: TGTGCCATCAGTGAGGGGACAGGATACGGACATGGCATTCAGTACTTC.

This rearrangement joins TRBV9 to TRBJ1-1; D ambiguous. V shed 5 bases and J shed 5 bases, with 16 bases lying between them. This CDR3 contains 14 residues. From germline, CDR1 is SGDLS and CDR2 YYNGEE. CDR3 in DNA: TGTGCCAGCAGGGGCGAGGGTTGGGAGACTGAAGCTTTCTTT. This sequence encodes CASRGEGWETEAFF.

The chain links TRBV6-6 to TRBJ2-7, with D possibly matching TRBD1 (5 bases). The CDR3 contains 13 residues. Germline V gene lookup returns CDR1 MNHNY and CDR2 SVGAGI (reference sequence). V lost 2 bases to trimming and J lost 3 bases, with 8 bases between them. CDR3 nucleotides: TGTGCCAGCAGTTACGAGACAGTCTACGAGCAGTACTTC. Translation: CASSYETVYEQYF.

In nucleotides, the CDR3 is TGTGCCAGCAGCTTAGGGGTACAGGGAAAAGAAAAACTGTTTTTT. This encodes CASSLGVQGKEKLFF. J is TRBJ1-4 and V is TRBV7-9; a possible D gene is TRBD1 (6 bases). Germline CDR1 is SEHNR and CDR2 is FQNEAQ (reference sequence). The CDR3 has 15 residues. Trimming took off 1 base at V and 8 bases at J, with 14 bases between the two ends.

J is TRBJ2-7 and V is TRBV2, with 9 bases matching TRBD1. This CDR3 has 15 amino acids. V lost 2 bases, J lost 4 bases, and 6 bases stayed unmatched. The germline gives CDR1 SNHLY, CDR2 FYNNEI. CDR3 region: CASSETGQGGYEQYF. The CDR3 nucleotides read TGTGCCAGCAGTGAAACGGGACAGGGAGGGTACGAGCAGTACTTC. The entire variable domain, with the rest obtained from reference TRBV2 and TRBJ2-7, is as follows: EPEVTQTPSHQVTQMGQEVILRCVPISNHLYFYWYRQILGQKVEFLVSFYNNEISEKSEIFDDQFSVERPDGSNFTLKIRSTKLEDSAMYFCASSETGQGGYEQYFGPGTRLTVT.

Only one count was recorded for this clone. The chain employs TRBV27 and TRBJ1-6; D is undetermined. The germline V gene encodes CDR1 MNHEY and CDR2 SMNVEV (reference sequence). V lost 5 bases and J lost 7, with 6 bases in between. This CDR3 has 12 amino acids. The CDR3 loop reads CASSRLNSPLHF. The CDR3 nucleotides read TGTGCCAGCAGTAGACTGAATTCACCCCTCCACTTT.

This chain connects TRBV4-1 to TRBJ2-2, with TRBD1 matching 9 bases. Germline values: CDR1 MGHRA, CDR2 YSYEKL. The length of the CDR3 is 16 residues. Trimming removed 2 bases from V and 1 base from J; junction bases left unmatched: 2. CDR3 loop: CASSQWGQGNTGELFF. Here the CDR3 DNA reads TGCGCCAGCAGCCAATGGGGACAGGGGAACACCGGGGAGCTGTTTTTT.

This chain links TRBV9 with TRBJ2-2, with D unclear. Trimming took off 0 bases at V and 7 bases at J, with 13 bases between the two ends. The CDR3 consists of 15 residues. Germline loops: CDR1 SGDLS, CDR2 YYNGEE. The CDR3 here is CASSVAGRWSGELFF. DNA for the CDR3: TGTGCCAGCAGCGTAGCTGGCCGGTGGAGCGGGGAGCTGTTTTTT. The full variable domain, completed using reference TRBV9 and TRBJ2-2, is DSGVTQTPKHLITATGQRVTLRCSPRSGDLSVYWYQQSLDQGLQFLIQYYNGEERAKGNILERFSAQQFPDLHSELNLSSLELGDSALYFCASSVAGRWSGELFFGEGSRLTVL.

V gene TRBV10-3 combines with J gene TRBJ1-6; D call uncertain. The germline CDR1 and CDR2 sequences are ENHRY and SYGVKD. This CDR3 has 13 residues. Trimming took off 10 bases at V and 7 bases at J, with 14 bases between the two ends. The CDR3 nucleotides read TGTGCCACCCGACAAGAGCCAAATTCACCCCTCCACTTT. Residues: CATRQEPNSPLHF.

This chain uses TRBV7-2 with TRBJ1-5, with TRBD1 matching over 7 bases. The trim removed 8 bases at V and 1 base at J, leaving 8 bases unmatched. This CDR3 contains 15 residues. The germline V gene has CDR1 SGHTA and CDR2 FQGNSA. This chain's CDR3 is CASEATGTSNQPQHF. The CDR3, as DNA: TGTGCCAGCGAGGCGACAGGGACGAGCAATCAGCCCCAGCATTTT.

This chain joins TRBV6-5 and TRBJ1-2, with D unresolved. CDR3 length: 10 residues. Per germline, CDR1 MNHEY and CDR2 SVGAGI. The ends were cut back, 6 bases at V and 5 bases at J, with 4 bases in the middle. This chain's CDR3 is CASRSYGYTF. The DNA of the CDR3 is TGTGCCAGCAGGAGTTATGGCTACACCTTC.

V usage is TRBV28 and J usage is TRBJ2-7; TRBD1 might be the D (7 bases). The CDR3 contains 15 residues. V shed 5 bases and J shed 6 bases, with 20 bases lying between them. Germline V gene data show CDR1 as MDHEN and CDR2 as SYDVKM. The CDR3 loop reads CASSRSTGTQTEQYF. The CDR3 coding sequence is TGTGCCAGCAGTCGATCGACAGGGACTCAGACCGAGCAGTACTTC.